Each of the 20 T cell receptor beta chains below was sequenced from the same sample in a study of PD-L1 blockade in urothelial cancer (TCRdb year 2017). The intended sense of this specimen's time point label: peripheral blood 6 weeks after treatment start. The library was obtained by the immunoSEQ multiplex PCR assay. TCRdb's version of the immuneACCESS table is confined to in-frame rearrangements and falls short of the full clone set. An unresolved V gene accounts for under half of the shortfall where checked; the remainder is of unknown origin. In all, the sample holds more than 90,000 clones, and 70% to 90% of those were seen once. The ten largest clones take up over 7.5% of the sample. This specimen was PBMCs, taken around atezolizumab (anti-PD-L1) treatment. The receptors were gathered from a man between 65 and 85 years old with urothelial cancer.

V usage is TRBV7-6 and J usage is TRBJ2-2, with 11 bases that match TRBD2. With 5 bases clipped from V and 5 bases from J, the junction kept 7 bases outside the gene matches. The CDR3 runs to 16 residues. Germline loops: CDR1 SGHVS, CDR2 FNYEAQ. The CDR3 region has the DNA TGTGCCAGCAGCCAAACTAGCGGGAGTCGGACCGGGGAGCTGTTTTTT. Amino acids: CASSQTSGSRTGELFF.

This chain connects TRBV27 to TRBJ2-7; a possible D gene is TRBD2 (5 bases). V dropped 2 bases and J dropped 2 bases, with 19 bases sitting between them. The CDR3 runs to 17 residues. Germline V CDR1 and CDR2: MNHEY, SMNVEV (reference sequence). The CDR3 here is CASSLDWATAGTYEQYF. CDR3 DNA sequence: TGTGCCAGCAGTTTAGATTGGGCGACGGCGGGCACCTACGAGCAGTACTTC.

The chain uses TRBV4-3 and TRBJ1-3; tentative D call: TRBD1 (5 bases). The V gene's germline CDR1 is LGHNA and CDR2 YSLEER. The CDR3 consists of 13 residues. The V and J ends lost 6 bases and 2 bases respectively, with 8 bases between them. CDR3 DNA sequence: TGCGCCAGCAGACAGGTCCCTGGAAACACCATATATTTT. It codes for CASRQVPGNTIYF.

The chain employs TRBV5-4 and TRBJ2-1; TRBD2 agrees at 9 bases. With V trimmed by 5 bases and J by 7 bases, 10 bases remained unmatched. Looked up from germline, CDR1 is SGHNT and CDR2 is YYREEE (reference sequence). This CDR3 has 15 residues. The CDR3, as DNA: TGTGCCAGCAGGCCCGGGACTAGCCGTGGAAATGAGCAGTTCTTC. Residues: CASRPGTSRGNEQFF.

CDR3 in DNA: TGTGCCAGCAGCCCGTCCTCCTACAATGAGCAGTTCTTC. As protein: CASSPSSYNEQFF. The V and J genes are TRBV7-2 and TRBJ2-1; D remains unclear. The CDR3 sequence is 13 residues long. Per the germline V gene, CDR1 is SGHTA and CDR2 is FQGNSA. The V and J ends lost 5 bases and 0 bases respectively, with 5 bases between them.

The rearrangement uses TRBV4-2 and TRBJ1-5, with D maybe TRBD1 (6 bases). The CDR3 contains 15 residues. The germline CDR1 and CDR2 sequences are LGHNA and YNFKEQ. With 3 bases removed from V and 1 base from J, the gap between germline ends came to 10 bases. The CDR3 loop reads CASSHAGASNQPQHF. CDR3 sequence (DNA): TGTGCCAGCAGCCACGCAGGGGCAAGCAATCAGCCCCAGCATTTT.

The rearrangement links TRBV30 to TRBJ2-1, with D perhaps TRBD1 (6 bases). There are 15 residues in the CDR3. Looked up from germline, CDR1 is GTSNPN and CDR2 is SVGIG (reference sequence). Trimming left V 3 bases short and J 4 bases short, with 16 bases between. As DNA, the CDR3 is TGTGCCTGGAGAGGAGTGGGGGCGGCTTACAATGAGCAGTTCTTC. Its protein product is CAWRGVGAAYNEQFF.

The J gene is TRBJ2-3, the V gene TRBV5-5, with 9 bases matching TRBD1. This CDR3 is 15 amino acids long. Losses at the gene ends were 4 bases for V and 3 bases for J; bases not matched to a gene: 6. Germline loops: CDR1 SGHKS, CDR2 YYEKEE (reference sequence). In DNA, the CDR3 is TGTGCCAGCAGCCAGGACAGGGGTAGAACAGATACGCAGTATTTT. Translated, it gives CASSQDRGRTDTQYF.

V is TRBV15 and J is TRBJ2-2, with 9 bases matching TRBD2. With V trimmed by 0 bases and J by 7 bases, 6 bases remained unmatched. The germline gives CDR1 LNHNV, CDR2 YYDKDF (reference sequence). CDR3 size: 16 residues. The CDR3 sequence is CATSRDAGGLGGELFF. Written as DNA, the CDR3 is TGTGCCACCAGCAGAGACGCGGGAGGGCTAGGCGGGGAGCTGTTTTTT.

As to this clone: This CDR3 is also generated by other DNA sequences in the sample. The chain employs TRBV5-1 and TRBJ2-2, with D possibly TRBD1 on 6 matching bases. The CDR3 is 14 amino acids. Trimming left V 0 bases short and J 3 bases short, with 6 bases between. Germline lookup yields CDR1 SGHRS and CDR2 YFSETQ. The CDR3 loop reads CASSLDRDTGELFF. In DNA, the CDR3 is TGCGCCAGCAGCTTGGACAGGGACACCGGGGAGCTGTTTTTT.

The J gene is TRBJ1-1, the V gene TRBV15, with 9 bases fitting TRBD1. The CDR3 has 12 amino acids. The V segment lost 9 bases and the J segment 4 bases; nucleotides outside the gene matches: 3. Germline CDR1 and CDR2: LNHNV and YYDKDF (reference sequence). In DNA form, the CDR3 reads TGTGCCACTTCGACAGGGGGCACTGAAGCTTTCTTT. Translated, it gives CATSTGGTEAFF.

The V gene is TRBV10-3, the J gene TRBJ1-2; 8 bases are shared with TRBD1. The CDR3 has 17 amino acids. Germline CDR1 is ENHRY and CDR2 is SYGVKD. With 2 bases clipped from V and 2 bases from J, the junction kept 10 bases outside the gene matches. The CDR3: CAISEGGGDRNNYGYTF. As DNA, the CDR3 is TGTGCCATCAGTGAGGGAGGTGGGGACAGGAACAACTATGGCTACACCTTC.

The chain joins TRBV18 to TRBJ2-7, with D possibly being TRBD1 (6 bases). The CDR3 totals 15 residues. The germline gives CDR1 KGHSH, CDR2 LQKENI. The V end was cut by 0 bases, the J end by 3 bases, with 12 bases between. This CDR3 is CASSPPGAKGYEQYF. The CDR3 nucleotides read TGTGCCAGCTCACCACCGGGGGCTAAGGGCTACGAGCAGTACTTC.

This clone came up once. The V gene is TRBV19, the J gene TRBJ1-3; no firm D call. This CDR3 has 16 amino acids. The V end lost 5 bases, the J end lost 3 bases, and 17 bases lay between the germline ends. Germline V CDR1 and CDR2: LNHDA, SQIVND (reference sequence). This CDR3 is CASSSTPARGGNTIYF. The CDR3 DNA follows: TGTGCCAGTAGTTCCACCCCTGCCCGGGGTGGAAACACCATATATTTT. The variable domain in full, completed from reference TRBV19 and TRBJ1-3, reads DGGITQSPKYLFRKEGQNVTLSCEQNLNHDAMYWYRQDPGQGLRLIYYSQIVNDFQKGDIAEGYSVSREKKESFPLTVTSAQKNPTAFYLCASSSTPARGGNTIYFGEGSWLTVV.

The chain uses TRBV7-9 and TRBJ2-7; tentatively, D is TRBD2 (6 bases). With 4 bases removed from V and 1 base from J, the gap between germline ends came to 11 bases. Germline CDR1 reads SEHNR; CDR2 reads FQNEAQ (reference sequence). The CDR3 consists of 14 residues. The CDR3 sequence: CASSSRDGSYEQYF. In nucleotides, the CDR3 is TGTGCCAGCAGCTCGCGGGACGGTTCCTACGAGCAGTACTTC.

This sequence joins TRBV2 and TRBJ2-3, with D uncertain. The CDR3 spans 15 residues. Trimming removed 2 bases at V and 0 bases at J, with 9 bases between. Germline CDR1 SNHLY, CDR2 FYNNEI. In DNA, the CDR3 is TGTGCCAGCAGTGAATGGCATTCTAGCACAGATACGCAGTATTTT. Residues: CASSEWHSSTDTQYF.

V usage is TRBV11-3 and J usage is TRBJ1-3; D possibly corresponds to TRBD1 (5 bases). The V end lost 5 bases, the J end lost 0 bases, and 14 bases lay between the germline ends. The length of the CDR3 is 16 residues. CDR1 and CDR2 (germline): SGHNT, YENEEA. CDR3 DNA: TGTGCCAGCAGCCCCCGCCGCCAGGGCTCTGGAAACACCATATATTTT. It specifies CASSPRRQGSGNTIYF.

J is TRBJ2-2 and V is TRBV2, with 7 bases aligning to TRBD2. The CDR3 is 15 amino acids. Germline CDR1 and CDR2: SNHLY and FYNNEI. V was pared by 3 bases and J by 4 bases, with 5 bases of the junction left unmatched. For the CDR3, the DNA is TGTGCCAGCAGTGACAGGGAGGGAAGCACCGGGGAGCTGTTTTTT. Protein sequence: CASSDREGSTGELFF.

The chain is built from TRBV5-4 and TRBJ2-5; D unresolved. This CDR3 has 12 residues. Trimming stripped 1 base from V and 3 bases from J, with 4 bases between. In germline, CDR1 is SGHNT, CDR2 YYREEE (reference sequence). The CDR3 region is CASSLREETQYF. In DNA, the CDR3 is TGTGCCAGCAGCTTGCGGGAAGAGACCCAGTACTTC.

The rearrangement links TRBV11-2 to TRBJ2-1; the D is unclear. The germline gives CDR1 SGHAT, CDR2 FQNNGV. Between the trimmed V and J ends, which lost 0 bases and 7 bases, there was a span of 4 bases. The CDR3 extends over 12 amino acids. The CDR3 bases are TGTGCCAGCAGCTTAGACCGGAATGAGCAGTTCTTC. Translated, it gives CASSLDRNEQFF.